Below, 6 T cell receptor beta chains from the same sample are listed, as sequenced in a study of neurological immune-mediated disorders. Via MiXCR, TCRdb re-called the 5' RACE reads, giving one row per CDR3 protein. Of fewer than 80,000 distinct CDR3 sequences in the sample, around 4.8% are singletons; the top ten hold roughly 3.3%. The sample consisted of PBMCs. The receptors were sampled from a woman aged 50 to 60 with multiple sclerosis.

The sample holds many counts of this clonotype. The genes are TRBV4-1 and TRBJ2-6; no clear D. The CDR3 extends over 18 amino acids. CDR1 is MGHRA and CDR2 is YSYEKL in the germline V gene. Trimming took 2 bases from V and 1 from J, leaving 15 bases between them. The CDR3 sequence is CASSQTLNSRSGANVLTF. DNA for the CDR3: TGCGCCAGCAGCCAAACATTAAACAGTAGATCTGGGGCCAACGTCCTGACTTTC.

On this clonotype: Possible read error: a much larger clone is one base away. CDR3 protein: CASSLYGELFF. In DNA, the CDR3 is TGTGCCAGCAGCTTATACGGGGAGCTGTTTTTT. The V call is TRBV7-3, the J call TRBJ2-2; unclear D gene. Trimming pared 2 bases from V and 7 bases from J, leaving 2 bases between. This CDR3 spans 11 amino acids. Per germline, CDR1 SGHTA and CDR2 FQGTGA.

The CDR3 coding sequence is TGTGCCAGCAGCTTCCGGGATAGGCGAGCTTACAATGAGCAGTTCTTC. Its protein is CASSFRDRRAYNEQFF. V gene TRBV7-9 combines with J gene TRBJ2-1, with a weak D call TRBD2 (5 bases). Trimming took 3 bases from V and 4 from J, leaving 16 bases between them. CDR1 and CDR2 (germline): SEHNR, FQNEAQ (reference sequence). This CDR3 region has 16 residues.

V usage is TRBV11-2 and J usage is TRBJ2-2, with D unclear. The CDR3 is 14 residues long. V lost 0 bases, J lost 2 bases, and 4 bases lay in between. CDR1 and CDR2 (germline): SGHAT, FQNNGV. CDR3 protein: CASSLDHNTGELFF. CDR3 DNA: TGTGCCAGCAGCTTAGATCACAACACCGGGGAGCTGTTTTTT. Supplemented by reference TRBV11-2 and TRBJ2-2, the full variable domain reads EAGVAQSPRYKIIEKRQSVAFWCNPISGHATLYWYQQILGQGPKLLIQFQNNGVVDDSQLPKDRFSAERLKGVDSTLKIQPAKLEDSAVYLCASSLDHNTGELFFGEGSRLTVL.

This clonotype was counted ten times or more. The chain employs TRBV5-5 and TRBJ2-3; no clear D. The CDR3 loop spans 14 amino acids. Germline CDR1 and CDR2: SGHKS and YYEKEE (reference sequence). V lost 0 bases to trimming and J lost 1 base, with 6 bases between them. The CDR3 DNA reads TGTGCCAGCAGCTTGGAACATGGCACAGATACGCAGTATTTT. It specifies CASSLEHGTDTQYF.

The table lists this clonotype with many counts. The chain combines TRBV5-6 with TRBJ2-7; D gene ambiguous. Per the germline V gene, CDR1 is SGHDT and CDR2 is YYEEEE. The ends were cut back, 4 bases at V and 4 bases at J, with 12 bases in the middle. The CDR3 covers 13 residues. DNA for the CDR3: TGTGCCAGCAGCCGAATGACACTATACGAGCAGTACGTC. It is translated as CASSRMTLYEQYV.